The 12 T cell receptor beta chains presented below share a single source sample, sequenced in a study of T cell repertoires in cytomegalovirus infection. Each CDR3 protein is one row after TCRdb ran MiXCR on the reads. The table lists about 300,000 distinct CDR3 sequences, around 9.1% of them singletons. Sequencing input: PBMCs. Receptors were obtained from a human donor in good health (CMV status not recorded). Some clones in this sample may be carry-over from other donors' samples.

Ten or more counts support this clonotype. The chain combines TRBV23-1 with TRBJ1-5, with 9 bases lining up with TRBD1. TRBV23-1 is annotated as an ORF whose role is uncertain. The CDR3 length is 19 residues. J gave up 6 bases and V 2 bases, and 17 bases lay outside the gene matches. This CDR3 reads CASSQVGTTGQGRCQPQHF. In DNA form, the CDR3 reads TGCGCCAGCAGTCAAGTGGGGACGACGGGACAGGGTCGGTGTCAGCCCCAGCATTTT.

The V gene is TRBV29-1, the J gene TRBJ1-2; D is perhaps TRBD1 (6 bases). From germline, CDR1 is SQVTM and CDR2 ANQGSEA. The CDR3 consists of 11 residues. The V end was cut by 2 bases, the J end by 8 bases, with 9 bases between. Here the CDR3 DNA reads TGCAGCGTTGAAACAGGGTGGGGCTACACCTTC. Amino acids: CSVETGWGYTF.

This clonotype was counted at least ten times. V and J are TRBV28 and TRBJ2-1; 7 bases fit TRBD2. CDR1 and CDR2 from the germline V gene are MDHEN and SYDVKM. V dropped 7 bases and J dropped 0; count of bases not matched to a gene: 6. CDR3 length: 15 amino acids. The CDR3 nucleotides are TGTGCCAGCACACTGAGCGGGGACTCCTACAATGAGCAGTTCTTC. It codes for CASTLSGDSYNEQFF.

This clonotype has ten or more counts. The chain couples TRBV6-2 or TRBV6-3 to TRBJ1-3; D is undetermined. Deletions cut 7 bases from V and 3 bases from J, with 10 bases between. This CDR3 comprises 13 residues. CDR1 is MNHEY, CDR2 SVGEGT, per germline. CDR3: CASTDRLGNTIYF. CDR3 DNA: TGTGCCAGCACTGACCGCCTTGGAAACACCATATATTTT.

This clonotype was seen many times. The chain has TRBV6-1 and TRBJ2-3; D call uncertain. Germline CDR1 MNHNS, CDR2 SASEGT. Trimming cost V 6 bases and J 5 bases, with 6 bases left between them. CDR3 size: 11 residues. The CDR3 loop reads CASRSGDTQYF. The DNA of the CDR3 is TGTGCCAGCAGAAGTGGAGATACGCAGTATTTT.

This clonotype came up many times. The chain couples TRBV7-9 to TRBJ2-7; D unresolved. With 5 bases removed from V and 8 bases from J, the gap between germline ends came to 19 bases. CDR3 length: 14 amino acids. CDR1 SEHNR and CDR2 FQNEAQ come from the germline V gene (reference sequence). The CDR3 region is CASSQVDGAGQQYF. Written as DNA, the CDR3 is TGTGCCAGCAGCCAGGTGGACGGAGCCGGGCAGCAGTACTTC.

This clonotype was observed at least ten times. The V call is TRBV29-1, the J call TRBJ2-3; 8 bases are a match to TRBD2. The length of the CDR3 is 15 residues. The V and J ends lost 4 bases and 5 bases, in that order; junction bases with no gene match: 11. CDR1 and CDR2 from the germline V gene are SQVTM and ANQGSEA. CDR3 residues: CSVGVGGGTQDTQYF. CDR3 DNA sequence: TGCAGCGTTGGAGTCGGGGGGGGGACGCAAGATACGCAGTATTTT.

In its sample, this clonotype was seen a few times. The chain recombines TRBV29-1 with TRBJ1-2; D gene ambiguous. Per germline, CDR1 SQVTM and CDR2 ANQGSEA. The CDR3 has 10 residues. V was clipped by 6 bases and J by 8 bases, with 10 bases between them. This CDR3 is CSVTTGGYTF. The CDR3 coding sequence is TGCAGCGTCACGACTGGCGGCTACACCTTC.

This clonotype was detected ten times or more. The chain is built from TRBV19 and TRBJ2-1, with 13 positions matching TRBD2. The CDR3 has 17 amino acids. V gave up 5 bases and J gave up 3 bases; unmatched junction bases: 7. Germline-derived CDR1 and CDR2 are LNHDA and SQIVND (reference sequence). The CDR3 spells CASSSLGLAGFYNEQFF. The CDR3 DNA reads TGTGCCAGTAGTTCTTTGGGACTAGCGGGGTTCTACAATGAGCAGTTCTTC.

This clonotype was seen ten or more times. The CDR3 protein is CASSLRGTSGGAGFQGTQYF. The CDR3, as DNA: TGTGCCAGCAGCTTACGAGGGACTAGCGGGGGGGCAGGTTTTCAAGGAACCCAGTACTTC. The J gene is TRBJ2-5, the V gene TRBV7-6; 16 bases are shared with TRBD2. J gave up 8 bases and V 2 bases, and 17 bases lay outside the gene matches. This CDR3 is built from 20 residues. Germline V gene data show CDR1 as SGHVS and CDR2 as FNYEAQ.

This clonotype was picked up many times. The rearrangement joins TRBV28 to TRBJ2-6; either TRBD1 or TRBD2 may fit D (5 bases each). Per the germline V gene, CDR1 is MDHEN and CDR2 is SYDVKM. Trimming took off 5 bases at V and 2 bases at J, with 16 bases between the two ends. This CDR3 has 17 amino acids. This CDR3 is CASSHGARSPGANVLTF. DNA for the CDR3: TGTGCCAGCAGTCACGGGGCTCGCTCTCCTGGGGCCAACGTCCTGACTTTC.

This clonotype came up many times. The rearrangement joins TRBV12-3 or TRBV12-4 to TRBJ1-5; no firm D call. The CDR3 is made up of 14 amino acids. Trimming removed 3 bases from V and 5 bases from J, with 11 bases in between. Written as DNA, the CDR3 is TGTGCCAGCAGTTTTTTGACAAGAGATCAGCCCCAGCATTTT. Residues: CASSFLTRDQPQHF.